These T cell receptor beta chains were read from a single sample in a study of identical twins. Each CDR3 protein gets one entry after TCRdb re-called the 5' RACE reads with MiXCR. The sample holds 450,000 or so distinct CDR3 sequences, 20% to 30% seen once. A further study also used this sample, focusing on T cells expressing NK-cell markers.

Sequencing input: CD4+ T cells sorted from blood. These receptors were collected from a woman younger than 30 in good health. Each CDR3 is given with its conserved first and last residue. D genes are given only for firm matches. Expanded clones get a size class; other rows say once, few or many, or leave the size out.

>NA|NA|TRBV5-5|TRBJ2-3
CASSKGSTSGDTQYF
>NA|few|TRBV7-2|TRBJ1-4
CASSAVGGGGEKLFF
>NA|once|TRBV7-5|TRBJ2-2
CISVSEAQGTGRYTGELFF
>NA|few|TRBV5-1|TRBJ2-7
CASRTGRDTSYEQYF
>TRBD2|few|TRBV27|TRBJ2-1
CASSFRASGRGVEQFF
>NA|few|TRBV28|TRBJ2-7
CASRNTYEQYF
>NA|few|TRBV5-1|TRBJ1-6
CASSPWTVNTLHF
>NA|few|TRBV12-3/TRBV12-4|TRBJ1-2
CASSLRPQGGGYTF
>NA|NA|TRBV6-2/TRBV6-3|TRBJ2-1
CASSYIPYNEQFF
>TRBD2|NA|TRBV12-5|TRBJ2-5
CASGGTRGAQYF
>TRBD2|few|TRBV24-1|TRBJ2-3
CATSQAGGTDTQYF
>NA|few|TRBV12-3/TRBV12-4|TRBJ1-1
CASSYVGGGLAFF
>NA|few|TRBV2|TRBJ2-1
CASSARPQRNNEQFF
>NA|NA|TRBV5-1|TRBJ2-7
CASSLGWLSAFTEQYF
>NA|few|TRBV5-1|TRBJ2-3
CASSPEPGPDTQYF
>TRBD1|NA|TRBV5-1|TRBJ2-7
CASSYETFGTGAYEQYF
>NA|NA|TRBV4-3|TRBJ2-5
CASSQSLGYQETQYF
>NA|many|TRBV20-1|TRBJ2-1
CSAKAPPNEQFF
>NA|NA|TRBV5-1|TRBJ2-1
CASSPGSLSYNEQFF
>TRBD2|NA|TRBV6-1|TRBJ2-5
CASRGLALPQETQYF
>NA|few|TRBV29-1|TRBJ2-5
CSVLGIQETQYF
>TRBD1|NA|TRBV20-1|TRBJ2-5
CSVPSPGQVQETQYF
>NA|many|TRBV19|TRBJ1-1
CASSMSGNTEAFF
>NA|NA|TRBV7-2|TRBJ1-1
CASSRPWTGDMNTEAFF
>NA|NA|TRBV21-1|TRBJ1-1
CARGGGSNTEAFF
>NA|NA|TRBV6-2/TRBV6-3|TRBJ2-3
CALGGPATDTQYF
>NA|NA|TRBV6-1|TRBJ2-5
CASRRGGHETQYF
>TRBD1|NA|TRBV29-1|TRBJ2-7
CSAVTGRDEQYF
>NA|NA|TRBV24-1|TRBJ2-3
CATSDSRGLDRGPDTQYF
>TRBD2|NA|TRBV3-1|TRBJ2-2
CASERGSGELFF